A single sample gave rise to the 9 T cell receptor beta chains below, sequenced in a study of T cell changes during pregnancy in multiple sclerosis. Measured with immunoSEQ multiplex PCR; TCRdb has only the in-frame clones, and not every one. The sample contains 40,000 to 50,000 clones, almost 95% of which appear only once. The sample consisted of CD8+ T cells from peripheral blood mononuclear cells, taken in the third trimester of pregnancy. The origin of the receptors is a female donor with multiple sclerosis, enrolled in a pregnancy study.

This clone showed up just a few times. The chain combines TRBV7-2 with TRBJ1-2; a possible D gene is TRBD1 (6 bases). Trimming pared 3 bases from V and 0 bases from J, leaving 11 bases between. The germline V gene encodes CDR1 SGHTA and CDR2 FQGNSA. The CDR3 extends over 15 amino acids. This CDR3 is CASSFRGAPNYGYTF. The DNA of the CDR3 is TGTGCCAGCAGCTTTCGGGGGGCCCCTAACTATGGCTACACCTTC.

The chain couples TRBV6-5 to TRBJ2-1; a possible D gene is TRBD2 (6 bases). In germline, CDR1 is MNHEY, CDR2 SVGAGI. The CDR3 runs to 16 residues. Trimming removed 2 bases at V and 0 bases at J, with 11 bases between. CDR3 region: CASSYHLASSYNEQFF. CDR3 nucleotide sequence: TGTGCCAGCAGTTACCATCTAGCGAGCTCCTACAATGAGCAGTTCTTC.

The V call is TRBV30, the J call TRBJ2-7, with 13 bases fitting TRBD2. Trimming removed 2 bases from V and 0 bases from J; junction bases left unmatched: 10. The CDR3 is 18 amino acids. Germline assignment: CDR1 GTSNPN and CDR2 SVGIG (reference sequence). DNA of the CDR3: TGTGCCTGGAGTTATTCCCTGACTAGCGGGAGGACCTCCTACGAGCAGTACTTC. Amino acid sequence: CAWSYSLTSGRTSYEQYF.

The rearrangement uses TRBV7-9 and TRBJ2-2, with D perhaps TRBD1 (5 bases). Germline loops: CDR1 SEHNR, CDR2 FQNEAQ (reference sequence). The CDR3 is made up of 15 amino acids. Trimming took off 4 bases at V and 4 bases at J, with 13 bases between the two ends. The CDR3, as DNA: TGTGCCAGCAGCTCGTGGGGCAGTATCACCGGGGAGCTGTTTTTT. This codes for CASSSWGSITGELFF.

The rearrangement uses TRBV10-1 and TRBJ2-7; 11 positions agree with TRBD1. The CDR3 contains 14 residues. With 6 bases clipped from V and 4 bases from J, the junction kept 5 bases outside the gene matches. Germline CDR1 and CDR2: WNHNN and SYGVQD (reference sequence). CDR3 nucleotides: TGCGCCAGCAGGGGACAGGGGGAAACGTACGAGCAGTACTTC. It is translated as CASRGQGETYEQYF.

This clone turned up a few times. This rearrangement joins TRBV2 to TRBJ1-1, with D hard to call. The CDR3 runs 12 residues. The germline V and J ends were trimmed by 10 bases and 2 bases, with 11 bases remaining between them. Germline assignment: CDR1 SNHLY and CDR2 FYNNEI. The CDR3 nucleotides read TGTGCCACGGTAGAGAGAAACACTGAAGCTTTCTTT. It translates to CATVERNTEAFF. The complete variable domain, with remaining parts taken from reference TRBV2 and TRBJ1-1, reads EPEVTQTPSHQVTQMGQEVILRCVPISNHLYFYWYRQILGQKVEFLVSFYNNEISEKSEIFDDQFSVERPDGSNFTLKIRSTKLEDSAMYFCATVERNTEAFFGQGTRLTVV.

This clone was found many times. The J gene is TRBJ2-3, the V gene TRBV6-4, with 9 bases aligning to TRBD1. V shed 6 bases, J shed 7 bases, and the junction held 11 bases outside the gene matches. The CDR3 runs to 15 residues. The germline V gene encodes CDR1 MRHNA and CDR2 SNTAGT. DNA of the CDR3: TGTGCCAGCAGCCTTACAGGGGGCCGTCCTAATACGCAGTATTTT. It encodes CASSLTGGRPNTQYF.

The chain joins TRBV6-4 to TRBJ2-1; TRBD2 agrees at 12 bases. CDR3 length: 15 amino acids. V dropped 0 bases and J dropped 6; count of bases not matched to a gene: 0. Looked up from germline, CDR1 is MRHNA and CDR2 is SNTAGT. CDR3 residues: CASSDSTSGSNEQFF. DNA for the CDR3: TGTGCCAGCAGTGACTCGACTAGCGGGAGCAATGAGCAGTTCTTC.

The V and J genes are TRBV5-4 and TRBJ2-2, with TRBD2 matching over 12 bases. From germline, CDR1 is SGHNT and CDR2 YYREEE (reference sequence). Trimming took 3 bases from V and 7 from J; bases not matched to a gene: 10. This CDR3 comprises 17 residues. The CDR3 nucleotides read TGTGCCAGCAGCTCGGCCTCTAGCGGGAGGGTGTACGGGGAGCTGTTTTTT. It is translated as CASSSASSGRVYGELFF.